These 23 T cell receptor beta chains share one sample of origin, sequenced in a study of neurological immune-mediated disorders. TCRdb re-derived calls from the 5' RACE reads in MiXCR, one entry per CDR3 protein. The table lists 130,000 or so distinct CDR3 sequences, about 3.2% of them singletons. Sequencing was done on a sample of PBMCs. The receptors originated from a woman in her 30s with multiple sclerosis.

This clonotype appeared many times. The genes are TRBV20-1 and TRBJ1-2; D gene ambiguous. Per germline, CDR1 DFQATT and CDR2 SNEGSKA (reference sequence). Trimming removed 3 bases at V and 2 bases at J, with 4 bases between. This CDR3 has 11 amino acids. CDR3 in amino acids: CSARDNYGYTF. The CDR3, as DNA: TGCAGTGCTAGGGACAACTATGGCTACACCTTC.

This clonotype was counted ten times or more. The chain joins TRBV5-1 to TRBJ2-7; D is ambiguous. The CDR3 is made up of 14 amino acids. Trimming stripped 1 base from V and 2 bases from J, with 10 bases between. Germline CDR1 is SGHRS and CDR2 is YFSETQ. Written as DNA, the CDR3 is TGCGCCAGCAGCTTGCGGACGGGCCCCTACGAGCAGTACTTC. Translation gives CASSLRTGPYEQYF.

This clonotype has a count of ten or more. This chain uses TRBV5-4 with TRBJ2-5, with D perhaps TRBD1 or TRBD2 (6 bases each). Per germline, CDR1 SGHNT and CDR2 YYREEE (reference sequence). The CDR3 covers 15 residues. The V end was cut by 4 bases, the J end by 5 bases, with 18 bases between. CDR3 DNA: TGTGCCAGCAGCCTCGGGGGCAGTTCCCCGGAGACCCAGTACTTC. Amino acid sequence: CASSLGGSSPETQYF. Filled out from reference TRBV5-4 and TRBJ2-5, the complete variable domain reads ETGVTQSPTHLIKTRGQQVTLRCSSQSGHNTVSWYQQALGQGPQFIFQYYREEENGRGNFPPRFSGLQFPNYSSELNVNALELDDSALYLCASSLGGSSPETQYFGPGTRLLVL.

Details on this clonotype: A junction end diverges from the germline sequence, so it may reflect a read error. This chain joins TRBV4-3 and TRBJ1-1, with D uncertain. The CDR3 totals 14 residues. The germline CDR1 and CDR2 sequences are LGHNA and YSLEER. CDR3 DNA: TGCGCCAGCAGACAAGATCTCAGAAACACTGAAGCTTTCTTT. Protein product: CASRQDLRNTEAFF.

This clonotype was seen repeatedly, ten times or more. V is TRBV5-5 and J is TRBJ2-2; D gene uncertain. The germline CDR1 and CDR2 sequences are SGHKS and YYEKEE (reference sequence). Between the trimmed V and J ends, which lost 6 bases and 7 bases, there was a span of 16 bases. CDR3 length: 14 amino acids. The CDR3 reads CASINLLAFGELFF. CDR3 coding DNA: TGTGCCAGCATAAATCTGTTGGCGTTCGGGGAGCTGTTTTTT.

This clonotype was seen at least ten times. The chain combines TRBV5-1 with TRBJ2-1; TRBD2 aligns across 11 bases. The CDR3 extends over 13 amino acids. The V gene's germline CDR1 is SGHRS and CDR2 YFSETQ. Trimming removed 5 bases from V and 8 bases from J; junction bases left unmatched: 3. The chain's CDR3 is CASRLAGVDEQFF. DNA for the CDR3: TGCGCCAGCAGACTAGCGGGAGTCGATGAGCAGTTCTTC.

This clonotype was seen many times. V and J are TRBV19 and TRBJ1-3, with a weak D call TRBD1 (6 bases). CDR3 length: 15 amino acids. The ends were cut back, 3 bases at V and 0 bases at J, with 9 bases in the middle. Germline V gene lookup returns CDR1 LNHDA and CDR2 SQIVND (reference sequence). CDR3 in DNA: TGTGCCAGTAGTATTGGGGACAACTCTGGAAACACCATATATTTT. This translates into CASSIGDNSGNTIYF.

This clonotype came up many times. The J gene is TRBJ2-3, the V gene TRBV6-1; D may match TRBD1 or TRBD2 (5 bases each). V gave up 3 bases and J gave up 6 bases, with 16 bases separating them. The CDR3 covers 15 residues. CDR1 and CDR2 from the germline V gene are MNHNS and SASEGT. CDR3 in amino acids: CASSDGAGFVDTQYF. Here the CDR3 DNA reads TGTGCCAGCAGTGACGGGGCCGGATTTGTGGATACGCAGTATTTT.

This clonotype was detected many times. This chain joins TRBV4-3 and TRBJ1-1, with a possible D match to TRBD1 (5 bases). The V gene's germline CDR1 is LGHNA and CDR2 YSLEER. The V and J ends lost 8 bases and 3 bases respectively, with 13 bases between them. The length of the CDR3 is 13 residues. The chain's CDR3 is CASRRGRDTEAFF. The CDR3 coding sequence is TGCGCCAGCCGGAGGGGCCGTGACACTGAAGCTTTCTTT.

This clonotype appeared many times. V and J are TRBV20-1 and TRBJ2-7; 9 bases fit TRBD1. CDR1 is DFQATT, CDR2 SNEGSKA, per germline (reference sequence). The V gene end was trimmed by 3 bases and the J gene end by 2 bases; junction bases not matched to a gene: 8. The CDR3 extends over 15 amino acids. The CDR3 reads CSASPTDRGTYEQYF. CDR3 coding DNA: TGCAGTGCTAGCCCGACGGACAGGGGAACCTACGAGCAGTACTTC.

At least ten counts were recorded for this clonotype. The V gene is TRBV6-2 or TRBV6-3, the J gene TRBJ1-5, with D hard to call. CDR1 MNHEY and CDR2 SVGEGT come from the germline V gene. The CDR3 runs to 9 residues. V was cut by 8 bases and J by 8 bases, with 4 bases left in between. In nucleotides, the CDR3 is TGTGCCAGCGGAAAGCCCCAGCATTTT. This encodes CASGKPQHF.

This clonotype has ten or more counts. The chain recombines TRBV12-3 or TRBV12-4 with TRBJ2-7; D is unresolved. V shed 3 bases and J shed 4 bases, with 16 bases lying between them. The CDR3 contains 15 residues. CDR3 coding DNA: TGTGCCAGCAGTTTCTCTCGGAGAAAGGATTACGAGCAGTACTTC. Residues: CASSFSRRKDYEQYF.

This clonotype appeared many times. The V call is TRBV29-1, the J call TRBJ1-1; no reliable D call. V was pared by 7 bases and J by 0 bases, with 3 bases between. The CDR3 sequence is 10 residues long. In germline, CDR1 is SQVTM, CDR2 ANQGSEA. The CDR3 region has the DNA TGCAGCGCCGTGAACACTGAAGCTTTCTTT. Amino acids: CSAVNTEAFF.

Many counts were recorded for this clonotype. The V call is TRBV7-2, the J call TRBJ2-1, with no clear D. The CDR3 is 15 residues long. Germline V gives CDR1 SGHTA, CDR2 FQGNSA. Trimming cost V 1 base and J 1 base, with 8 bases left between them. In nucleotides, the CDR3 is TGTGCCAGCAGCTTAGTGCCGGGTTCCTACAATGAGCAGTTCTTC. Encoded protein: CASSLVPGSYNEQFF. The entire variable domain, with the rest obtained from reference TRBV7-2 and TRBJ2-1, is as follows: GAGVSQSPSNKVTEKGKDVELRCDPISGHTALYWYRQSLGQGLEFLIYFQGNSAPDKSGLPSDRFSAERTGGSVSTLTIQRTQQEDSAVYLCASSLVPGSYNEQFFGPGTRLTVL.

As concerns this clonotype: Without the conserved terminal phenylalanine or tryptophan, this CDR3 likely stems from a read error. The V and J genes are TRBV12-3 or TRBV12-4 and TRBJ1-2; TRBD1 matches 7 bases. The CDR3 has 14 residues. V lost 0 bases and J lost 10; bases outside the gene matches: 8. The CDR3 loop is CASSLADRPNTYTN. In DNA, the CDR3 is TGTGCCAGCAGTTTAGCGGACAGGCCCAATACCTACACCAAC.

This clonotype was observed at least ten times. The chain uses TRBV5-1 and TRBJ2-2; D is perhaps TRBD1 or TRBD2 (5 bases each). Germline V gives CDR1 SGHRS, CDR2 YFSETQ. Trimming removed 1 base from V and 3 bases from J, with 10 bases in between. This CDR3 has 15 residues. Here the CDR3 reads CASSLPGRDTGELFF. In nucleotides, the CDR3 is TGCGCCAGCAGCTTGCCAGGGCGGGACACCGGGGAGCTGTTTTTT.

This clonotype has at least ten counts. V gene TRBV20-1 combines with J gene TRBJ1-1, with D possibly TRBD1 on 5 matching bases. CDR3 length: 12 residues. The germline V and J ends were trimmed by 5 bases and 7 bases, with 14 bases remaining between them. Germline values: CDR1 DFQATT, CDR2 SNEGSKA (reference sequence). CDR3 residues: CSAGALGGEAFF. CDR3 sequence (DNA): TGCAGTGCTGGTGCCTTGGGGGGTGAAGCTTTCTTT.

This clonotype was detected ten times or more. This rearrangement joins TRBV5-1 to TRBJ1-1; TRBD1 is a possible D gene (5 bases). Germline V gene data show CDR1 as SGHRS and CDR2 as YFSETQ. The CDR3 runs to 15 residues. The V and J ends lost 4 bases and 3 bases respectively, with 16 bases between them. The CDR3 region is CASSARAQGDTEAFF. DNA of the CDR3: TGCGCCAGCAGCGCGAGAGCCCAGGGAGACACTGAAGCTTTCTTT.

This clonotype was seen at least ten times. The chain is built from TRBV9 and TRBJ2-7; 8 nucleotides match TRBD1. The ends lost 0 bases at V and 5 bases at J; junction bases unmatched: 4. Germline V lookup: CDR1 SGDLS, CDR2 YYNGEE. The CDR3 length is 14 residues. CDR3 protein: CASSVGTGRNEQYF. CDR3 DNA: TGTGCCAGCAGCGTAGGGACAGGGCGAAACGAGCAGTACTTC.

In this sample, this clonotype turned up many times. The chain joins TRBV20-1 to TRBJ1-3; D uncertain. V lost 3 bases and J lost 2, with 5 bases in between. The length of the CDR3 is 12 residues. CDR1 and CDR2 from the germline V gene are DFQATT and SNEGSKA (reference sequence). In DNA, the CDR3 is TGCAGTGCTAGTCCCGCTGGAAACACCATATATTTT. Its protein product is CSASPAGNTIYF.

This clonotype was detected many times. The J gene is TRBJ2-7, the V gene TRBV7-8; D remains unclear. Germline CDR1 is SGHVS and CDR2 is FQNEAQ. This CDR3 spans 15 amino acids. Trimming pared 1 base from V and 0 bases from J, leaving 10 bases between. The CDR3 sequence is CASSLEVANSYEQYF. The DNA of the CDR3 is TGTGCCAGCAGCTTAGAGGTCGCGAACTCCTACGAGCAGTACTTC. The full variable domain, with the rest looked up from reference TRBV7-8 and TRBJ2-7, is GAGVSQSPRYKVAKRGQDVALRCDPISGHVSLFWYQQALGQGPEFLTYFQNEAQLDKSGLPSDRFFAERPEGSVSTLKIQRTQQEDSAVYLCASSLEVANSYEQYFGPGTRLTVT.

This clonotype was seen ten or more times. V usage is TRBV20-1 and J usage is TRBJ2-3; 7 positions match TRBD2. From germline, CDR1 is DFQATT and CDR2 SNEGSKA (reference sequence). The CDR3 consists of 16 residues. Losses at the gene ends were 5 bases for V and 4 bases for J; bases not matched to a gene: 15. The CDR3 DNA follows: TGCAGTGCTCCATGGATTGCGGGAGCCCGCGCAGATACGCAGTATTTT. Residues: CSAPWIAGARADTQYF.

The table lists this clonotype with many counts. A much larger clone sits a single nucleotide away, making a read error possible. The chain links TRBV7-2 to TRBJ2-7, with TRBD2 identical over 13 bases. Trimming removed 5 bases from V and 12 bases from J; junction bases left unmatched: 4. The CDR3 contains 12 residues. Germline assignment: CDR1 SGHTA and CDR2 FQGNSA. The DNA for the CDR3 is TGTGCCAGCAGCGAACTAGCGGGGGGGATGTACTTC. It yields the protein CASSELAGGMYF.